The 13 T cell receptor beta chains given below trace back to one sample, sequenced in a study of graft-versus-host responses after intestinal transplantation. Graft samples were processed, releasing intraepithelial and lamina propria lymphocytes. Clones were sequenced by immunoSEQ multiplex PCR, and TCRdb holds only the in-frame ones, with some missing. The data show some 66,000 clones, with roughly nine tenths seen just once and about 1.6% held by the top ten. Sequencing used ileum tissue, obtained 350 to 400 days after transplant. The receptors were gathered from a human patient who received an intestinal transplant, so some T cells may come from the graft donor.

This chain links TRBV6-1 with TRBJ1-5, with D unresolved. Deletions cut 1 base from V and 9 bases from J, with 13 bases between. Germline CDR1 reads MNHNS; CDR2 reads SASEGT. There are 14 residues in the CDR3. The CDR3 DNA follows: TGTGCCAGCAGTGAAGGCGGTGGCTGGACGCCCCAGCATTTT. Translated, it gives CASSEGGGWTPQHF.

The CDR3 sequence: CASSEGAAYNEQFF. In nucleotides, the CDR3 is TGTGCCAGCAGTGAAGGAGCCGCCTACAATGAGCAGTTCTTC. The rearrangement joins TRBV2 to TRBJ2-1; D gene ambiguous. Germline CDR1 is SNHLY and CDR2 is FYNNEI. V was clipped by 1 base and J by 2 bases, with 6 bases between them. The CDR3 has 14 residues.

The V and J genes are TRBV10-2 and TRBJ1-2; no clear D gene. The CDR3 contains 13 residues. In germline, CDR1 is WSHSY, CDR2 SAAADI. Trimming cost V 4 bases and J 8 bases, with 14 bases left between them. The chain's CDR3 is CASSGTSGGGYTF. In nucleotides, the CDR3 is TGCGCCAGCAGTGGGACTTCTGGAGGGGGCTACACCTTC.

J is TRBJ1-1 and V is TRBV5-5; D is possibly TRBD1 (5 bases). Trimming removed 4 bases from V and 6 bases from J, with 19 bases in between. CDR3 size: 15 residues. Germline V lookup: CDR1 SGHKS, CDR2 YYEKEE (reference sequence). The CDR3 DNA sequence: TGTGCCAGCAGCCTTTTCGGGGCAGGGCAAGCTGAAGCTTTCTTT. It specifies CASSLFGAGQAEAFF.

CDR3 amino acids: CAISESSRTTDTQYF. DNA for the CDR3: TGTGCCATCAGTGAGTCTAGCAGAACCACAGATACGCAGTATTTT. V gene TRBV10-3 combines with J gene TRBJ2-3; D gene ambiguous. Trimming took off 0 bases at V and 2 bases at J, with 9 bases between the two ends. CDR1 and CDR2 from the germline V gene are ENHRY and SYGVKD. The CDR3 has 15 amino acids.

The chain employs TRBV10-3 and TRBJ2-3; a possible D gene is TRBD2 (6 bases). CDR3 length: 15 amino acids. Per germline, CDR1 ENHRY and CDR2 SYGVKD. V gave up 6 bases and J gave up 0 bases, with 13 bases separating them. The CDR3: CAIRFGSGSTDTQYF. CDR3 sequence (DNA): TGTGCCATCAGGTTCGGTAGCGGTAGCACAGATACGCAGTATTTT.

In DNA, the CDR3 is TGTGCCACCCACGGATACAGGGGGGTCTACAATGAGCAGTTCTTC. Protein sequence: CATHGYRGVYNEQFF. V gene TRBV6-1 combines with J gene TRBJ2-1; 8 nucleotides line up with TRBD1. V was clipped by 10 bases and J by 3 bases; unmatched bases: 11. This CDR3 contains 15 residues. Germline V gene sequence: CDR1 MNHNS, CDR2 SASEGT.

This chain connects TRBV6-5 to TRBJ2-3, with a tentative D call TRBD2 (5 bases). V dropped 2 bases and J dropped 0 bases, with 12 bases sitting between them. The CDR3 totals 16 residues. The germline CDR1 and CDR2 sequences are MNHEY and SVGAGI. In DNA, the CDR3 is TGTGCCAGCAGTTACGGTATTAGCGCTAGCACAGATACGCAGTATTTT. Translating it yields CASSYGISASTDTQYF.

The chain employs TRBV6-5 and TRBJ2-3, with a possible D match to TRBD1 (6 bases). The CDR3 spans 16 residues. V was clipped by 0 bases and J by 5 bases, with 15 bases between them. Germline-derived CDR1 and CDR2 are MNHEY and SVGAGI. The CDR3 DNA follows: TGTGCCAGCAGTTACTCGACCCAGGGGCTAGGAGATACGCAGTATTTT. Translating it yields CASSYSTQGLGDTQYF.

V and J are TRBV18 and TRBJ2-7; a weak D match, TRBD1 (5 bases). Germline assignment: CDR1 KGHSH and CDR2 LQKENI. V was cut by 3 bases and J by 2 bases, with 11 bases left in between. This CDR3 is built from 14 residues. The CDR3 sequence is CASSPYLGAYEQYF. DNA of the CDR3: TGTGCCAGCTCACCGTACCTAGGGGCCTACGAGCAGTACTTC.

The chain is built from TRBV12-1 and TRBJ2-1; the table's D call, TRBD2, has no DNA check behind it. TRBV12-1 is described as a pseudogene. The CDR3 consists of 16 residues. CDR3 bases: TGTGCCAGCAGATCTACTAGCGGGGTATCCTACAATGAGCAGTTCTTC. Translation: CASRSTSGVSYNEQFF.

In DNA, the CDR3 is TGTGCCTGCACAGGGGGGGTCTCCTACGAGCAGTACTTC. Translated: CACTGGVSYEQYF. The chain is built from TRBV6-6 and TRBJ2-7; a possible D gene is TRBD1 (8 bases). With 11 bases removed from V and 0 bases from J, the gap between germline ends came to 14 bases. From germline, CDR1 is MNHNY and CDR2 SVGAGI (reference sequence). CDR3 size: 13 residues.

The chain couples TRBV6-5 to TRBJ1-6, with 8 bases identical to TRBD1. The CDR3 is 14 residues long. After removal of 6 bases from V and 9 bases from J, the junction contained 7 bases not matched to a gene. The V gene's germline CDR1 is MNHEY and CDR2 SVGAGI. CDR3 loop: CASSRQGRASPLHF. The CDR3 DNA reads as TGTGCCAGCAGCAGACAGGGGCGGGCTTCACCCCTCCACTTT.